These 23 T cell receptor beta chains were sequenced from one sample in a study of blood T cell repertoires in COVID-19 (dated by TCRdb to the early 2020s). Library preparation used the immunoSEQ multiplex PCR assay. TCRdb took this table from immuneACCESS and kept in-frame rearrangements with V and J called. Such tables lack part of the clones; where checked against another copy, unresolved V genes explain under half of the gap, and the rest is unexplained. In all, the sample holds roughly 100,000 clones, and 75% to 85% of those were seen once. Of the sample, around 4.8% falls within the top ten clones. Sequences were obtained from peripheral blood. The receptors here all came from a man aged 80 or over with COVID-19, enrolled during active disease.

The rearrangement uses TRBV5-1 and TRBJ1-1; D not resolved. V dropped 4 bases and J dropped 0 bases, with 7 bases sitting between them. The CDR3 length is 13 residues. The V gene's germline CDR1 is SGHRS and CDR2 YFSETQ. CDR3 sequence (DNA): TGCGCCAGCAGCGTAGAGATGAACACTGAAGCTTTCTTT. Its translation: CASSVEMNTEAFF.

This chain joins TRBV28 and TRBJ1-5; no clear D. Germline V gives CDR1 MDHEN, CDR2 SYDVKM. With 3 bases removed from V and 9 bases from J, the gap between germline ends came to 18 bases. The CDR3 extends over 15 amino acids. Written as DNA, the CDR3 is TGTGCCAGCAGTTTCTATAGACTCGGGCGGGGGCCCCAGCATTTT. Its protein is CASSFYRLGRGPQHF.

The chain carries TRBV7-8 and TRBJ2-3; 10 bases match TRBD1. Germline CDR1 and CDR2: SGHVS and FQNEAQ. The V gene end was trimmed by 5 bases and the J gene end by 13 bases; junction bases not matched to a gene: 6. The length of the CDR3 is 12 residues. In nucleotides, the CDR3 is TGTGCCAGCAGCCGGTGGGGGACAGGGGAGTATTTT. Its protein product is CASSRWGTGEYF.

The rearrangement joins TRBV19 to TRBJ1-2; D is undetermined. CDR1 LNHDA and CDR2 SQIVND come from the germline V gene (reference sequence). The CDR3 loop spans 14 amino acids. Trimming cost V 4 bases and J 6 bases, with 15 bases left between them. In DNA form, the CDR3 reads TGTGCCAGTAGTACGTTACCGGGAGCCGATGGCTACACCTTC. Translating it yields CASSTLPGADGYTF.

The rearrangement joins TRBV7-2 to TRBJ1-5; TRBD1 is a possible D gene (5 bases). CDR1 and CDR2 from the germline V gene are SGHTA and FQGNSA. This CDR3 spans 13 amino acids. V was trimmed by 1 base and J by 7 bases, leaving 8 bases between them. The CDR3 bases are TGTGCCAGCAGCTTAGGGGGGGGACAGCCCCAGCATTTT. Protein sequence: CASSLGGGQPQHF.

V usage is TRBV6-5 and J usage is TRBJ1-5; D remains ambiguous. The germline V gene encodes CDR1 MNHEY and CDR2 SVGAGI. V was cut by 6 bases and J by 3 bases, with 12 bases left in between. This CDR3 has 14 residues. The CDR3 here is CASRRSIDNQPQHF. The CDR3 DNA is TGTGCCAGCAGGCGAAGTATAGACAATCAGCCCCAGCATTTT.

This clone was seen a few times. The chain recombines TRBV11-2 with TRBJ2-4, with D maybe TRBD2 (5 bases). Trimming removed 4 bases from V and 3 bases from J, with 22 bases in between. The CDR3 has 18 residues. CDR1 is SGHAT and CDR2 is FQNNGV in the germline V gene. CDR3: CASSSLLGGGWVKNIQYF. The CDR3, as DNA: TGTGCCAGCAGCTCCCTCTTGGGTGGCGGGTGGGTCAAAAACATTCAGTACTTC.

The genes are TRBV19 and TRBJ1-6; tentative D call: TRBD1 (6 bases). CDR3 length: 16 residues. The germline CDR1 and CDR2 sequences are LNHDA and SQIVND (reference sequence). V shed 3 bases and J shed 5 bases, with 14 bases lying between them. CDR3 nucleotide sequence: TGTGCCAGTAGTATGTCGGCGGGGGCGGATAATTCACCCCTCCACTTT. Protein: CASSMSAGADNSPLHF.

The rearrangement joins TRBV5-4 to TRBJ2-2; D might be TRBD1 (6 bases). The germline V gene has CDR1 SGHNT and CDR2 YYREEE (reference sequence). CDR3 length equals 16 residues. Trimming cost V 5 bases and J 0 bases, with 14 bases left between them. The CDR3 DNA reads TGTGCCAGCAGGGACCGCAGACAGGCGAACACCGGGGAGCTGTTTTTT. It specifies CASRDRRQANTGELFF.

J is TRBJ1-2 and V is TRBV28; no definite D call. The ends were cut back, 5 bases at V and 5 bases at J, with 18 bases in the middle. The CDR3 sequence is 15 residues long. The germline gives CDR1 MDHEN, CDR2 SYDVKM. The CDR3 DNA reads as TGTGCCAGCAGTCCCCCAGGCCAACGAGGGTATGGCTACACCTTC. Translation gives CASSPPGQRGYGYTF.

The V gene is TRBV7-3, the J gene TRBJ2-3; a possible D gene is TRBD2 (6 bases). Deletions cut 6 bases from V and 1 base from J, with 17 bases between. Germline CDR1 and CDR2: SGHTA and FQGTGA. The CDR3 has 16 amino acids. CDR3 protein: CASSRDGRRGTDTQYF. CDR3 in DNA: TGTGCCAGCAGTCGGGACGGGAGAAGGGGCACAGATACGCAGTATTTT.

V and J are TRBV9 and TRBJ1-1, with no clear D. The germline gives CDR1 SGDLS, CDR2 YYNGEE. There are 14 residues in the CDR3. Trimming pared 3 bases from V and 1 base from J, leaving 10 bases between. CDR3 in DNA: TGTGCCAGCAGCGCGGGGAGTTCGAACACTGAAGCTTTCTTT. Translating it yields CASSAGSSNTEAFF.

The chain couples TRBV5-1 to TRBJ2-2; TRBD2 is a possible D gene (6 bases). The V gene lost 2 bases and the J gene lost 0 bases, with 8 bases spanning the gap. The CDR3 covers 15 residues. CDR1 and CDR2 from the germline V gene are SGHRS and YFSETQ. The CDR3, as DNA: TGCGCCAGCAGCTTAGCGGGCCCGAACACCGGGGAGCTGTTTTTT. Its protein is CASSLAGPNTGELFF. The variable domain in full, completed from reference TRBV5-1 and TRBJ2-2, reads KAGVTQTPRYLIKTRGQQVTLSCSPISGHRSVSWYQQTPGQGLQFLFEYFSETQRNKGNFPGRFSGRQFSNSRSEMNVSTLELGDSALYLCASSLAGPNTGELFFGEGSRLTVL.

This CDR3 is CASSIDRPNTGELFF. CDR3 coding DNA: TGTGCCAGTAGTATCGACAGGCCTAACACCGGGGAGCTGTTTTTT. The genes are TRBV19 and TRBJ2-2; possibly TRBD1 for D (6 bases). CDR1 and CDR2 (germline): LNHDA, SQIVND (reference sequence). The CDR3 extends over 15 amino acids. Trimming removed 3 bases at V and 2 bases at J, with 10 bases between. The full variable domain, in which reference TRBV19 and TRBJ2-2 provide the parts outside the CDR3, is DGGITQSPKYLFRKEGQNVTLSCEQNLNHDAMYWYRQDPGQGLRLIYYSQIVNDFQKGDIAEGYSVSREKKESFPLTVTSAQKNPTAFYLCASSIDRPNTGELFFGEGSRLTVL.

This clone showed up just once. The chain carries TRBV28 and TRBJ1-1; TRBD1 might be the D (6 bases). This CDR3 is 15 amino acids long. From germline, CDR1 is MDHEN and CDR2 SYDVKM. The V end lost 4 bases, the J end lost 0 bases, and 12 bases lay between the germline ends. CDR3 in DNA: TGTGCCAGCAGTTCCCAAGGACAGCTGAACACTGAAGCTTTCTTT. This translates into CASSSQGQLNTEAFF.

CDR3 DNA: TGTGCCAGCAGCGGAGACGGGACAGGGCTTTTTGGAAAACTGTTTTTT. Translation: CASSGDGTGLFGKLFF. The chain couples TRBV9 to TRBJ1-4, with TRBD1 identical over 9 bases. J lost 10 bases, V lost 3 bases, and 13 bases had no gene match. Germline-derived CDR1 and CDR2 are SGDLS and YYNGEE. There are 16 residues in the CDR3.

CDR3 region: CASSDHRADMNTEAFF. Here the CDR3 DNA reads TGTGCCAGCAGTGATCACAGGGCGGATATGAACACTGAAGCTTTCTTT. The chain uses TRBV25-1 and TRBJ1-1, with D perhaps TRBD1 (6 bases). The CDR3 runs 16 residues. Per the germline V gene, CDR1 is MGHDK and CDR2 is SYGVNS. V gave up 3 bases and J gave up 0 bases, with 14 bases separating them.

The gene calls are TRBV7-2 and TRBJ2-1, with a possible D match to TRBD2 (6 bases). Per germline, CDR1 SGHTA and CDR2 FQGNSA. The ends were cut back, 0 bases at V and 2 bases at J, with 11 bases in the middle. The CDR3 sequence is 16 residues long. CDR3 sequence (DNA): TGTGCCAGCAGCTTAGCCGCGGGGACCACCTACAATGAGCAGTTCTTC. Its translation is CASSLAAGTTYNEQFF.

The chain has TRBV21-1 and TRBJ2-1; the D call in the table, TRBD2, was not verified against the DNA. TRBV21-1 is described as a pseudogene. The CDR3 is 15 residues long. The CDR3 coding sequence is TGTGCCAGCAGCAAAGGCCGAGGGTACTCGGATGAGCAGTTCTTC. Protein: CASSKGRGYSDEQFF.

CDR3 nucleotide sequence: TGCGCCAGCAGCTTGGCCGGTAGCGGAGTCCTCTCCTACGAGCAGTACTTC. It codes for CASSLAGSGVLSYEQYF. The V gene is TRBV5-1, the J gene TRBJ2-7, with D tentatively TRBD2 (6 bases). The V end lost 0 bases, the J end lost 0 bases, and 16 bases lay between the germline ends. Germline loops: CDR1 SGHRS, CDR2 YFSETQ. This CDR3 spans 17 amino acids.

The V gene is TRBV29-1, the J gene TRBJ2-1, with 9 positions matching TRBD2. Germline V gene lookup returns CDR1 SQVTM and CDR2 ANQGSEA. The trim removed 1 base at V and 7 bases at J, leaving 5 bases unmatched. The CDR3 loop spans 14 amino acids. The CDR3 sequence: CSVEVQRGVNEQFF. CDR3 DNA sequence: TGCAGCGTTGAAGTCCAGCGGGGGGTAAATGAGCAGTTCTTC.

The chain recombines TRBV7-9 with TRBJ2-4; tentatively, D is TRBD1 (5 bases). The V gene lost 5 bases and the J gene lost 7 bases, with 21 bases spanning the gap. CDR1 and CDR2 from the germline V gene are SEHNR and FQNEAQ (reference sequence). The length of the CDR3 is 16 residues. The CDR3 DNA sequence: TGTGCCAGCAGCAATAATCCCGGTCCAAAGGGGAACATTCAGTACTTC. This translates into CASSNNPGPKGNIQYF. Using reference TRBV7-9 and TRBJ2-4 for the parts outside the CDR3, the full variable domain is DTGVSQNPRHKITKRGQNVTFRCDPISEHNRLYWYRQTLGQGPEFLTYFQNEAQLEKSRLLSDRFSAERPKGSFSTLEIQRTEQGDSAMYLCASSNNPGPKGNIQYFGAGTRLSVL.

The J gene is TRBJ2-1, the V gene TRBV29-1; a weak D match, TRBD2 (5 bases). The ends were cut back, 6 bases at V and 7 bases at J, with 13 bases in the middle. The CDR3 covers 12 residues. Per the germline V gene, CDR1 is SQVTM and CDR2 is ANQGSEA. CDR3 DNA sequence: TGCAGCGTATTAATAAGGAGGAATGAGCAGTTCTTC. This sequence encodes CSVLIRRNEQFF.